This T cell receptor beta chain is drawn from a study of CD8+ T cells in alopecia areata. Study-wide findings and caveats: Scalp clonality and expanded CD8+ clones among the top 100 were significantly decreased by tofacitinib. Numerous expanded lesional clones remained in scalp and blood during tofacitinib.

On this clone itself: Antigen specificity is unknown.

Sequencing templates came from extracted RNA that was reverse transcribed into cDNA. Libraries were prepared by immunoSEQ multiplex PCR; TCRdb keeps only in-frame clonotypes and omits some of them. The repertoire includes about 140,000 clones, 75% to 85% of them detected once, and roughly 25% sits in the top ten. Treatment here: oral pan-JAK inhibitor, 5-10 mg twice daily. Germline V gene data show CDR1 as LGHNA and CDR2 as YNFKEQ. This CDR3 is 16 amino acids long. The V segment lost 0 bases and the J segment 0 bases; nucleotides outside the gene matches: 5. The rearrangement uses TRBV4-2 and TRBJ2-7, with 7 bases fitting TRBD2. Here the sequenced sample was CD8+ T cells sorted from blood, taken at week 4, from a patient treated with tofacitinib. The receptor comes from a human donor with alopecia areata. The CDR3 here is CASSQEGASGSYEQYF. In DNA, the CDR3 is TGTGCCAGCAGCCAAGAAGGGGCTAGCGGCTCCTACGAGCAGTACTTC.